The clone carrying this T cell receptor (beta chain) was seen many times. The antigen remains undetermined. After template switching added a universal primer site, the resulting cDNA carried unique molecular identifiers. MiXCR was run by TCRdb on the 5' RACE reads, yielding one entry per CDR3 protein. The data hold fewer than 250,000 distinct CDR3 sequences, with roughly 7% observed a single time. This sample is part of a study of identical twins. Every donor was a healthy Caucasian. General study results and limits: Out-of-frame beta chain sequences displayed weaker excess sharing between twins.

This CDR3 comprises 17 residues. CDR1 is LGHNA, CDR2 YNFKEQ, per germline. The V segment lost 2 bases and the J segment 2 bases; nucleotides outside the gene matches: 6. The same sample was also studied in work on yellow fever vaccine responses in identical twins.

The chain is built from TRBV4-2 and TRBJ2-3, with TRBD2 matching 11 bases. The sample comprised memory (CD45RO+) T cells sorted from blood. The source is a young woman in good health. The CDR3, as DNA: TGTGCCAGCAGCCAAAAGACTAGCGGGGACCTCACAGATACGCAGTATTTT. Translating gives CASSQKTSGDLTDTQYF.